The 16 T cell receptor beta chains below all came from one sample that was sequenced in a study of T cell clonality in common variable immunodeficiency. TCRdb keeps only in-frame clones here, not all; method: immunoSEQ multiplex PCR. The specimen has over 35,000 clones, none found just once. The specimen was peripheral blood mononuclear cells. These receptors were obtained from a person aged 18 to 75 in good health.

With respect to this clone: From the germline J gene comes the end of the CDR3, since the read stops 3 residues before it. The chain is built from TRBV19 and TRBJ2-4; the D gene is possibly TRBD2 (5 bases). Per germline, CDR1 LNHDA and CDR2 SQIVND (reference sequence). The CDR3 totals 14 residues. This CDR3 reads CASSISPRDYGQYF. The sequenced CDR3 bases are TGTGCCAGTAGTATTTCTCCCAGAGACTATGGT.

This clone appeared many times. The read ends 3 residues before the CDR3 terminus; that terminus is restored from the germline J gene. The chain uses TRBV20-1 and TRBJ1-6; tentatively, D is TRBD1 (6 bases). Trimming removed 0 bases from V and 10 bases from J, with 13 bases in between. The germline V gene encodes CDR1 DFQATT and CDR2 SNEGSKA (reference sequence). CDR3 length equals 14 residues. CDR3 in amino acids: CSARDAGEWSPLHF. The part of the CDR3 DNA that was read is TGCAGTGCTAGAGACGCAGGGGAATGGTCACCC.

This clone showed up many times. The read gets to within 3 residues of the CDR3 end, and the germline J gene fills in the rest. The V and J genes are TRBV5-4 and TRBJ1-6, with TRBD1 as a possible D gene (6 bases). The CDR3 extends over 16 amino acids. V was shortened by 0 bases and J by 6 bases, with 13 bases between the two germline ends. Per germline, CDR1 SGHNT and CDR2 YYREEE (reference sequence). This chain's CDR3 is CASSLGGPHGNSPLHF. The CDR3 DNA, read in part, is TGTGCCAGCAGCTTGGGGGGGCCTCATGGTAATTCACCC.

The table lists this clone with many counts. Read sequence stops 3 residues before the CDR3 end, and the germline J gene provides the missing end. The gene calls are TRBV7-8 and TRBJ1-2; TRBD1 matches 9 bases. The ends lost 3 bases at V and 3 bases at J; junction bases unmatched: 5. The CDR3 runs to 15 residues. The germline V gene has CDR1 SGHVS and CDR2 FQNEAQ. CDR3 DNA (partial): TGTGCCAGCAGCTTGGGGGACAGGGCCCACTATGGC. This sequence encodes CASSLGDRAHYG. The CDR3 as a whole reads CASSLGDRAHYGYTF.

This clone has just a few counts. One junction end disagrees with the germline gene, perhaps due to a read error. Coverage ceases 3 residues before the CDR3 finishes, and the germline J gene fills in the end. The chain uses TRBV19 and TRBJ2-6, with TRBD1 identical over 8 bases. The CDR3 covers 17 residues. Germline V lookup: CDR1 LNHDA, CDR2 SQIVND (reference sequence). The CDR3 bases that were read are TGTGCCGGTAGTCCCGGGACAGGCAAGGCTGGGGTCAACGTC. Protein: CAGSPGTGKAGVNV. The entire CDR3 is CAGSPGTGKAGVNVLTF.

This clone came up many times. The read falls 3 residues short of the CDR3 end, and the missing part is taken from the germline J gene. V usage is TRBV2 and J usage is TRBJ2-7; 9 positions match TRBD2. Germline lookup yields CDR1 SNHLY and CDR2 FYNNEI. The V and J ends lost 2 bases and 6 bases, in that order; junction bases with no gene match: 2. CDR3 length equals 13 residues. CDR3: CASSEISGSEQYF. CDR3 DNA, as far as it was read: TGTGCCAGCAGTGAAATTAGCGGGAGCGAG. Together with reference TRBV2 and TRBJ2-7, the CDR3 gives the full variable domain: EPEVTQTPSHQVTQMGQEVILRCVPISNHLYFYWYRQILGQKVEFLVSFYNNEISEKSEIFDDQFSVERPDGSNFTLKIRSTKLEDSAMYFCASSEISGSEQYFGPGTRLTVT.

This clone was found many times. The CDR3 goes on 3 residues after the read ends, and that part is filled in from the germline J gene. This rearrangement joins TRBV9 to TRBJ2-1; D perhaps matches TRBD2 (6 bases). Trimming shortened V by 1 base and J by 5 bases, and 16 bases separated the two germline ends. The germline CDR1 and CDR2 sequences are SGDLS and YYNGEE. This CDR3 spans 16 amino acids. The CDR3 bases that were read are TGTGCCAGCAGCGTATCGCTAGCGTCCTACAACAATGAG. This sequence encodes CASSVSLASYNNE. The whole CDR3 is CASSVSLASYNNEQFF.

There are many counts of this clone. The covered CDR3 bases are TGTGCCAGCAGCGATAGGGCCTACGAG. Its translation: CASSDRAYE. The complete CDR3 sequence is CASSDRAYEQYF. This chain uses TRBV5-6 with TRBJ2-7; D ambiguous. The sequence runs out 3 residues before the end of the CDR3; the remainder is reconstructed from the germline J gene. The CDR3 sequence is 12 residues long. V lost 4 bases and J lost 2, with 7 bases in between. Germline V gene data show CDR1 as SGHDT and CDR2 as YYEEEE. Together with reference TRBV5-6 and TRBJ2-7, the CDR3 gives the full variable domain: DAGVTQSPTHLIKTRGQQVTLRCSPKSGHDTVSWYQQALGQGPQFIFQYYEEEERQRGNFPDRFSGHQFPNYSSELNVNALLLGDSALYLCASSDRAYEQYFGPGTRLTVT.

The table lists this clone with many counts. The read gets to within 3 residues of the CDR3 end, and the germline J gene fills in the rest. The J gene is TRBJ2-6, the V gene TRBV5-5; D call uncertain. Trimming shortened V by 3 bases and J by 2 bases, and 3 bases separated the two germline ends. This CDR3 contains 13 residues. Germline-derived CDR1 and CDR2 are SGHKS and YYEKEE (reference sequence). Here the CDR3 reads CASSWPGANVLTF. The CDR3 DNA, read in part, is TGTGCCAGCAGCTGGCCTGGGGCCAACGTC.

This clone was recorded many times. The sequenced fragment ends 3 residues before the CDR3 boundary, so the rest is inferred from the germline J gene. V is TRBV29-1 and J is TRBJ2-2, with D perhaps matching TRBD1 (5 bases). The V end lost 7 bases, the J end lost 4 bases, and 13 bases lay between the germline ends. Germline CDR1 is SQVTM and CDR2 is ANQGSEA. This CDR3 has 13 amino acids. The CDR3 loop reads CSGGHRSTGELFF. CDR3 bases read: TGCAGCGGAGGACATAGGAGCACCGGGGAG.

The sample holds many counts of this clone. The read is 3 residues too short to cover the CDR3 end, so that end is filled in from the germline J gene. The chain is built from TRBV20-1 and TRBJ2-3; D is unclear. Germline V gives CDR1 DFQATT, CDR2 SNEGSKA (reference sequence). The CDR3 contains 13 residues. The germline V and J ends were trimmed by 5 bases and 4 bases, with 13 bases remaining between them. The CDR3 bases that were read are TGCAGTGCTCGGGTCCCTACCGCAGATACG. It encodes CSARVPTADT. The complete CDR3 protein is CSARVPTADTQYF.

This clone has a count of ten or more. The CDR3 end falls 3 residues outside the read, so it is completed with the germline J gene. V is TRBV10-2 and J is TRBJ1-1, with a possible D match to TRBD1 (5 bases). Per the germline V gene, CDR1 is WSHSY and CDR2 is SAAADI. With 10 bases removed from V and 6 bases from J, the gap between germline ends came to 15 bases. The CDR3 is made up of 12 amino acids. CDR3 residues: CATQGNGAEAFF. The CDR3 DNA, read in part, is TGCGCCACCCAGGGCAACGGAGCTGAA.

This clone was seen repeatedly, ten times or more. With the read ending 3 residues before the CDR3 end, the germline J gene is used to fill in that end. The chain links TRBV7-3 to TRBJ1-1; TRBD1 agrees at 8 bases. J gave up 1 base and V 3 bases, and 1 base lay outside the gene matches. CDR3 size: 14 residues. Germline CDR1 reads SGHTA; CDR2 reads FQGTGA. The CDR3 spells CASSLGQENTEAFF. The CDR3 DNA, read in part, is TGTGCCAGCAGCTTGGGACAGGAGAACACTGAA.

This clone was picked up many times. The CDR3 spells CASSLGSTPNEKLFF. The sequenced CDR3 bases are TGTGCCAGCAGCTTAGGTTCAACTCCCAATGAAAAA. This chain uses TRBV7-2 with TRBJ1-4; D is unclear. The CDR3 is cut off 3 residues early in the read; its end comes from the germline J gene. From germline, CDR1 is SGHTA and CDR2 FQGNSA. Trimming cost V 1 base and J 5 bases, with 11 bases left between them. This CDR3 contains 15 residues.

This clone was seen repeatedly, ten times or more. The CDR3 end is not reached by the read, which stops 3 residues before it; the germline J gene fills it in. This chain joins TRBV7-9 and TRBJ2-5; TRBD1 matches at 8 bases. This CDR3 has 15 amino acids. The germline V gene has CDR1 SEHNR and CDR2 FQNEAQ (reference sequence). The J segment lost 5 bases and the V segment lost 1 base, leaving 6 bases of the junction unmatched. CDR3 residues: CASSLETGARETQYF. CDR3 DNA, as far as it was read: TGTGCCAGCAGCTTAGAGACAGGGGCGCGGGAGACC.

In this sample, this clone turned up many times. Sequencing ends 3 residues short of the CDR3 end; the germline J gene provides the rest. The V gene is TRBV20-1, the J gene TRBJ1-5, with unresolved D. The germline gives CDR1 DFQATT, CDR2 SNEGSKA (reference sequence). Trimming removed 3 bases from V and 5 bases from J, with 11 bases in between. This CDR3 is built from 13 residues. Incomplete CDR3 DNA: TGCAGTGCTAGCGCCGGACTCCATCAGCCC. Residues: CSASAGLHQP. The CDR3, in full, reads CSASAGLHQPQHF.